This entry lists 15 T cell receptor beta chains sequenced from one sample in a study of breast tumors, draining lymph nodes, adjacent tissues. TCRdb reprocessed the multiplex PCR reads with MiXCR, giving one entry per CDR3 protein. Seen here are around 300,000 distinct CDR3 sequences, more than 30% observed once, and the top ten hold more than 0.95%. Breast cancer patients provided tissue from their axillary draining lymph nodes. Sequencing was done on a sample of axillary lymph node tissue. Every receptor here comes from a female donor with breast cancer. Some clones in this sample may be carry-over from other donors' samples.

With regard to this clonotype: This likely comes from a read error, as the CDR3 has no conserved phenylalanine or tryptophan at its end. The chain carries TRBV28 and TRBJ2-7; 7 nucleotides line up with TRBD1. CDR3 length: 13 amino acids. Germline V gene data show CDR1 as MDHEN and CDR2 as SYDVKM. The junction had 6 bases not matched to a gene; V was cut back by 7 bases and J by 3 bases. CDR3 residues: CASNPGGGYEQYL. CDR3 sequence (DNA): TGTGCCAGCAACCCAGGGGGTGGCTACGAGCAGTACCTC.

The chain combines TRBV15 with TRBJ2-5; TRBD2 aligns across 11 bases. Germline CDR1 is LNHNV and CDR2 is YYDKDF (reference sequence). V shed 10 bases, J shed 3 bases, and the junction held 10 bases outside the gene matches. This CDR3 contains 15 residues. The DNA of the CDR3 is TGTGCCAGCTCACAGACGACTAGCGGGAAAGAGACCCAGTACTTC. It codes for CASSQTTSGKETQYF.

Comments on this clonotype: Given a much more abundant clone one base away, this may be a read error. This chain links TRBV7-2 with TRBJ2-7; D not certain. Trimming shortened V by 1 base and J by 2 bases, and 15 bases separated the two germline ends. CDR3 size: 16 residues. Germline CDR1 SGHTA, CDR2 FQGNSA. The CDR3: CASSLDGKQITYEQYF. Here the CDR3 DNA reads TGTGCCAGCAGCTTAGATGGTAAGCAAATAACCTACGAGCAGTACTTC.

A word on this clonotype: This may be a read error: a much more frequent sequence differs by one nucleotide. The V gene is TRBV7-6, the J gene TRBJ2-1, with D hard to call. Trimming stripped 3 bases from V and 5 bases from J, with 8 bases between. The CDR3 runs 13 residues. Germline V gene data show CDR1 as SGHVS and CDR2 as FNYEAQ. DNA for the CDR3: TGTGCCAGCAGCTTGAAAGTCCACAATGAGCAGTTCTTC. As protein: CASSLKVHNEQFF.

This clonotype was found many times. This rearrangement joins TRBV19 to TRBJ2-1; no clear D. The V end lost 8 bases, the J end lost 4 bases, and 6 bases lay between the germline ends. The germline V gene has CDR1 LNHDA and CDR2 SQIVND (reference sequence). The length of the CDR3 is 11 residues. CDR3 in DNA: TGTGCCAGTCAGGAGTACAATGAGCAGTTCTTC. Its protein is CASQEYNEQFF.

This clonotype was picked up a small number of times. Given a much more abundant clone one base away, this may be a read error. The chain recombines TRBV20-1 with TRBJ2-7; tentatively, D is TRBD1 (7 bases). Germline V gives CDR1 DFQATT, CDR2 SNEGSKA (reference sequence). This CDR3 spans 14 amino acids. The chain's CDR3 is CSALRDRVSSEQYF. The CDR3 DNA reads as TGCAGTGCATTGCGGGACAGAGTCTCCTCCGAGCAGTACTTC.

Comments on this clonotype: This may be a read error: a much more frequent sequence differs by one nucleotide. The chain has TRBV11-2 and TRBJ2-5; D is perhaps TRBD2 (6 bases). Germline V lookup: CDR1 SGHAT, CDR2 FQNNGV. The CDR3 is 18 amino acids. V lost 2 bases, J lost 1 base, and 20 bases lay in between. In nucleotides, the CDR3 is TGTGCCAGCAGCTTATGGGCTACCGGGACTGGCGGCCAAGAGACCCAGTACTTC. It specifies CASSLWATGTGGQETQYF.

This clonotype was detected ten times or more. CDR3 sequence (DNA): TGCGCCAGCAGCGAAGACAGCTCTGGAAACACCATATATTTT. Translation gives CASSEDSSGNTIYF. The J gene is TRBJ1-3, the V gene TRBV5-1; D may be TRBD1 (5 bases). The CDR3 runs to 14 residues. V was shortened by 4 bases and J by 0 bases, with 8 bases between the two germline ends. CDR1 is SGHRS, CDR2 YFSETQ, per germline.

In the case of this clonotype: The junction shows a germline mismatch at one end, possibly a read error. The CDR3, as DNA: TGTGCCAGTGGTATAGGGGACAGCACAGATACACAGTATTTT. Its protein is CASGIGDSTDTQYF. The chain has TRBV19 and TRBJ2-3, with 7 bases fitting TRBD1. Germline-derived CDR1 and CDR2 are LNHDA and SQIVND (reference sequence). CDR3 length: 14 residues.

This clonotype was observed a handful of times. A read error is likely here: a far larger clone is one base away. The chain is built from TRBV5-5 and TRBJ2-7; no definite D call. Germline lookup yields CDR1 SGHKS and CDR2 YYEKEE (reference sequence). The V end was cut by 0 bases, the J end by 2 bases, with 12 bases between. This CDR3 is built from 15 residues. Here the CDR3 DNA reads TGTGCCAGCAGCTTGGGAACTACCGGCACCTACGAGCAGTACTTC. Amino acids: CASSLGTTGTYEQYF. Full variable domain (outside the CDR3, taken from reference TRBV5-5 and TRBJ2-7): DAGVTQSPTHLIKTRGQQVTLRCSPISGHKSVSWYQQVLGQGPQFIFQYYEKEERGRGNFPDRFSARQFPNYSSELNVNALLLGDSALYLCASSLGTTGTYEQYFGPGTRLTVT.

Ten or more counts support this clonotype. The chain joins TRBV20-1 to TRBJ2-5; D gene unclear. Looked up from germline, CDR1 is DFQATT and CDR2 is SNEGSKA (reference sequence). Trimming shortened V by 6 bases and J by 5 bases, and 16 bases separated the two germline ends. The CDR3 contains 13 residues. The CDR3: CSAQEPFGETQYF. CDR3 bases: TGCAGTGCCCAGGAACCTTTTGGGGAGACCCAGTACTTC.

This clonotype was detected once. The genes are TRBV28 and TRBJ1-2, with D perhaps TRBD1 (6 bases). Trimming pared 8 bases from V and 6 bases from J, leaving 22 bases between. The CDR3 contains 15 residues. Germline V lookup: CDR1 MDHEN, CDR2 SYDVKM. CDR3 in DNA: TGTGCCAGCGTATGGGGGATAGGGGGTACGAATGGCTACACCTTC. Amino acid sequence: CASVWGIGGTNGYTF.

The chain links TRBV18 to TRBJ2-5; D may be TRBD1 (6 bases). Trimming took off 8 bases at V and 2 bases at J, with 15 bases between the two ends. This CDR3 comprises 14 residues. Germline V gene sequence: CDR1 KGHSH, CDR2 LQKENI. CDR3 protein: CASSPPRGQETQYF. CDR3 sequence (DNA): TGTGCCAGCAGCCCTCCTAGGGGGCAAGAGACCCAGTACTTC.

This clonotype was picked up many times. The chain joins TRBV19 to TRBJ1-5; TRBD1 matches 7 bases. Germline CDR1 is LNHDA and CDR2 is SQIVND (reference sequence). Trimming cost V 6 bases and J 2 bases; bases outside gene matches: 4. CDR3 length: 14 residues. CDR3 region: CASSNTGGNQPQHF. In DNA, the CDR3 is TGTGCCAGTAGCAATACAGGGGGCAATCAGCCCCAGCATTTT.

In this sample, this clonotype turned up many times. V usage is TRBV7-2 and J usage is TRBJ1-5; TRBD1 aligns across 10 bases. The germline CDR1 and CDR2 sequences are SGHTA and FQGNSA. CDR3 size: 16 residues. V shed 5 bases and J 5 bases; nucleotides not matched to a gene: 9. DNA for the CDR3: TGTGCCAGCAGCCGCCAAACCGGGACAGGGGATCAGCCCCAGCATTTT. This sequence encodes CASSRQTGTGDQPQHF.